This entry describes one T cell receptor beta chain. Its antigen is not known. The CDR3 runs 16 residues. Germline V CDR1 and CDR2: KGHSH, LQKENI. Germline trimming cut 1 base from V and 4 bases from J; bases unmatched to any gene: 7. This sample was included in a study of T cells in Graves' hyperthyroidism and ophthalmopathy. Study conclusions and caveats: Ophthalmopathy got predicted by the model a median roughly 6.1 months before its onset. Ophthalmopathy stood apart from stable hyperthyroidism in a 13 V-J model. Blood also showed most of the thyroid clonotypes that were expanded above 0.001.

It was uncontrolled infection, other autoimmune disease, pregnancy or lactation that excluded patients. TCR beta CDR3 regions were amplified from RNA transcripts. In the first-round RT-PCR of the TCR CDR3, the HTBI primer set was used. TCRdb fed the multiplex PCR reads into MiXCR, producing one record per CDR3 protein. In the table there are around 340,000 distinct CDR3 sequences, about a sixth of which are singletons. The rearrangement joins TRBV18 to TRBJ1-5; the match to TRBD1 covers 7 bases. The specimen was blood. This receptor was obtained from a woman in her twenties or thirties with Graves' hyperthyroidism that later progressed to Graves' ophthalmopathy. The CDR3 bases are TGTGCCAGCTCACCACTCGGACAGGCCCAGAATCAGCCCCAGCATTTT. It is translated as CASSPLGQAQNQPQHF.